This T cell receptor beta chain was sequenced during a study of shared clonotypes between healthy human individuals. This clone was recorded a few times. Caucasian adults living in Nashville, Tennessee, provided all samples. Researchers partitioned CD4+ cells into CD45RA+ naive and CD45RA-negative memory subsets. Clones were sequenced by immunoSEQ multiplex PCR, and TCRdb holds only the in-frame ones, with some missing. In the table there are more than 400,000 clones, about 96% of which are singletons. The sample taken for sequencing was naive CD4+ T cells sorted from blood. Subset: CD45RA+ positively selected. This TCR derives from a woman in her twenties or thirties in good health.

CDR3 protein: CASSAGQGHQPQHF. CDR3 in DNA: TGTGCCAGCAGCGCGGGACAGGGACACCAGCCCCAGCATTTT. The chain links TRBV9 to TRBJ1-5, with 9 bases fitting TRBD1. There are 14 residues in the CDR3. Germline-derived CDR1 and CDR2 are SGDLS and YYNGEE. V gave up 3 bases and J gave up 7 bases; unmatched junction bases: 5.